The T cell receptor (beta chain) described here comes from a study of identical twins. Overall study findings and caveats: Invariant T cells like MAIT and iNKT could partly confound the zero-insertion analyses.

To note about this clonotype: Its antigen is undetermined.

This CDR3 region has 17 residues. After removal of 6 bases from V and 5 bases from J, the junction contained 16 bases not matched to a gene. Looked up from germline, CDR1 is DFQATT and CDR2 is SNEGSKA (reference sequence). TCRdb independently ran MiXCR on the 5' RACE reads; one entry per CDR3 protein. This table has 350,000 to 450,000 distinct CDR3 sequences, 18% appearing once. The chain uses TRBV20-1 and TRBJ2-3, with 11 bases matching TRBD2. This clonotype was sampled from a man aged 50-59 years in good health. Sequencing was done on a sample of naive T cells sorted from blood. The CDR3 bases are TGCAGTGCCGTTAATCCGTTAGCGGGAGGGCAGGGAGATACGCAGTATTTT. This sequence encodes CSAVNPLAGGQGDTQYF.